This TCR beta chain was identified during a study of T cells in Graves' hyperthyroidism and ophthalmopathy (dated 2019 in TCRdb). Background on the whole study: Peripheral blood was collected at initial diagnosis, before any treatment. A discovery cohort of about 96 patients, approximately 44 with Graves' ophthalmopathy and approximately 57 with stable Graves' hyperthyroidism, was used to find distinguishing TCR V-J signatures. Prospective prediction of ophthalmopathy was tested in an independent validation cohort consisting of fewer than 20 hyperthyroidism patients and 15 to 17 patients who later progressed to ophthalmopathy. The 85 to 100 discovery patients were divided at random into training and test sets in a 7:3 ratio. In addition, the study compared T-cell repertoires in thyroid tissue and in blood from several Graves' hyperthyroidism patients. Following sampling, methimazole starting at 30 mg daily was given to hyperthyroidism patients, and high-dose intravenous methylprednisolone was given to ophthalmopathy patients. According to the paper, TCR Vbeta CDR3 sequencing was carried out on more than 120 peripheral blood samples, which came from under 50 ophthalmopathy, 75 to 80 hyperthyroidism and 17 progressor patients. The investigation overall reported the following: During validation, the model predicted progression to ophthalmopathy a median of about 6.5 months ahead of onset, with roughly 65% sensitivity and almost 75% specificity. No statistical method was used to fix the sample size in advance, and group allocation was not hidden from the investigators. Most expanded thyroid clonotypes (frequency above 0.001) were also detected in blood, suggesting blood repertoires may reflect thyroid immune responses. A model built on a 13 V-J signature distinguished ophthalmopathy from stable hyperthyroidism, reaching about 88% sensitivity and 81% to 83% specificity in cross-validation and 80%/75% in testing.

The TCR beta CDR3 regions were amplified from the RNA transcripts. The first round of RT-PCR for the TCR CDR3 was performed with the HTBI primer set and the Qiagen OneStep RT-PCR kit. The libraries were constructed in a second round of multiplex PCR and then size-selected and purified. Sequencing of the libraries was done on an Illumina HiSeq2000 using paired-end 100 bp reads. The published analysis was carried out like this. SOAPnuke was used to process the raw data, throwing out any read that contained adapters or uncalled bases, had a mean Phred below 15, or lacked an exact constant-primer or identifier match. High-quality paired reads were merged using COPE v1.2.5, and each unique nucleotide sequence was defined as a clonotype. MiTCR v1.1 was used to align the clonotypes against IMGT TRBV, TRBD and TRBJ reference segments. The analysis was restricted to V-J combinations with a frequency above 0.0001, which together covered just over 98% of the repertoires. The TCS score was defined as the ratio of F50 (clonal expansion) to E x V (chaos), calculated using BLOSUM62-based TCRdist between CDR3 peptides within each V-J. Welch's t-statistics and random forest reduced several hundred V-J features to roughly 13, which were used in a naive Bayes classifier (R e1071). TCRdb passed the public sequencing reads through fastp at Q25 and MiXCR, retaining productive beta sequences. Entries that share a CDR3 protein sequence are merged under the most common genes and DNA. Here the V and J calls rest on TCRdb's processing, not on the authors' analysis. The sample table contains some 500,000 distinct CDR3 sequences; only one count was recorded for around an eighth of them. The ten largest clonotypes hold less than 20% of the sample.

Stable Graves' hyperthyroidism was defined as the absence of progression to ophthalmopathy over 18 months of follow-up. Hyperthyroidism patients were newly diagnosed, with disease duration under 2 months, and aged 18 to 65 years. Any patient with an uncontrolled infection, another autoimmune disease, pregnancy or lactation was excluded. Clinical symptoms, serum thyroxine and TRAb, thyroid ultrasound, and orbital computed tomography formed the basis for the diagnoses. PBMCs were isolated from 7.5 to 10 ml of fresh peripheral blood by Ficoll-Paque density gradient centrifugation. Trizol reagent was used to extract total RNA, and RNA quality was then checked on an Agilent 2100 Bioanalyzer. V loses 2 bases of germline sequence and J loses 2 bases, and the interval between the two ends is 7 bases. CDR1 and CDR2 are drawn from the germline V gene (reference sequence): GTSNPN, SVGIG. From the cysteine up to the phenylalanine, the CDR3 has a length of 13 residues. Of all the DNA, just the CDR3 is kept, 39 bases in frame from base 1.

This clonotype appeared many times. Its binding antigen is unknown. Base quality data are lacking; no much larger clone is found one base away. Input material: blood. The V and J genes are TRBV30 and TRBJ2-1; confidence is insufficient to name the D gene. This receptor was identified in a woman between 18 and 29 years old with Graves' hyperthyroidism. In nucleotide form, the sequence is TGTGCCTGGAGTCTTACGGCCTACAATGAGCAGTTCTTC. Its product reads: CAWSLTAYNEQFF.